This T cell receptor beta chain appears in the sequencing data of a study of response to subunit inactivated influenza vaccine. There are a few counts of this clonotype. Antigen unknown. The CDR3 contains 17 residues. CDR1 MNHEY and CDR2 SMNVEV come from the germline V gene (reference sequence). Trimming cost V 6 bases and J 1 base, with 19 bases left between them. Study conclusions and caveats: There was a suggestion from the authors that each seasonal influenza vaccination recruits few new T cells.

TCRdb reanalysed the RT-PCR reads using MiXCR and keeps one entry per CDR3 protein. The sample shows approximately 530,000 distinct CDR3 sequences, over 10% of them seen only once. The sequence derives from a man between 50 and 59 years old who received an inactivated influenza vaccine. The chain combines TRBV27 with TRBJ1-5; possible D gene TRBD1, 5 bases. The sequenced sample was PBMCs from blood, obtained around seven weeks after vaccination. The CDR3 spells CASSVQSQGSSNQPQHF. In DNA, the CDR3 is TGTGCCAGCAGCGTCCAAAGTCAGGGCTCGAGCAATCAGCCCCAGCATTTT.